The 4 T cell receptor beta chains presented below share a single source sample, sequenced in a study of CD8 T cells in ankylosing spondylitis (TCRdb year 2017). What the research found in general, with its limitations: Blood from ankylosing spondylitis patients appeared to be characterized by a TCR beta motif made up of under ten highly homologous amino acid variants.

The antigens of these receptors remain unknown. The library was generated by 5' RACE. The sample was run on an Illumina HiSeq 2500. TCRdb trimmed public reads at Q25 via fastp, called clones via MiXCR and kept in-frame beta chains. Every CDR3 protein is listed once, alongside the most common genes and DNA of its rows. Here the sample has about 540,000 distinct CDR3 sequences; about 13% occur a single time. The ten largest clonotypes hold over 6.5% of the sample. The source material was blood, either unsorted or a sorted T cell fraction (not recorded which). The receptors originated from a male donor with ankylosing spondylitis.

The chain has TRBV9 and TRBJ2-1; 10 bases fit TRBD2. The trim removed 0 bases at V and 9 bases at J, leaving 15 bases unmatched. Germline CDR1 SGDLS, CDR2 YYNGEE. The CDR3 totals 18 residues. For the CDR3, the DNA is TGTGCCAGCAGCGTAGTGGGGGCTAGCGGGAGTGGACCGGGTGAGCAGTTCTTC. Amino acid sequence: CASSVVGASGSGPGEQFF.

This clonotype occurred many times. The rearrangement links TRBV12-3 or TRBV12-4 to TRBJ2-5; the D gene is possibly TRBD2 (6 bases). This CDR3 is 14 amino acids long. Trimming removed 0 bases from V and 3 bases from J, with 8 bases in between. The CDR3 loop is CASSLAGGKETQYF. The CDR3 DNA follows: TGTGCCAGCAGTTTAGCGGGGGGAAAAGAGACCCAGTACTTC.

The chain recombines TRBV10-3 with TRBJ2-1; 10 nucleotides align to TRBD2. This CDR3 is built from 16 residues. Germline CDR1 ENHRY, CDR2 SYGVKD. V lost 0 bases to trimming and J lost 4 bases; unmatched junction nucleotides: 3. The CDR3 is CAISESSGRAYNEQFF. Here the CDR3 DNA reads TGTGCCATCAGTGAGTCGAGCGGGAGGGCGTACAATGAGCAGTTCTTC.

This clonotype was seen at least ten times. The CDR3 bases are TGCGCCAGCAGCTTGTCGGGAGGGAGCACTGAAGCTTTCTTT. It is translated as CASSLSGGSTEAFF. The rearrangement uses TRBV5-1 and TRBJ1-1; D is ambiguous. Trimming took 1 base from V and 4 from J, leaving 11 bases between them. The CDR3 is made up of 14 amino acids. Germline CDR1 SGHRS, CDR2 YFSETQ.